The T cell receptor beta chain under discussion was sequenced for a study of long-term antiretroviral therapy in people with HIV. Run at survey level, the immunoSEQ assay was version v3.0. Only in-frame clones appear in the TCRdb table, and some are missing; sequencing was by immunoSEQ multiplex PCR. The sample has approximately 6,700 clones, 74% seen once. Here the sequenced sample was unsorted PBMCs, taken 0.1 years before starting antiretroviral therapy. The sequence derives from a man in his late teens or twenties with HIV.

The CDR3 bases are TGTGCCAGTAGTGACAGGGGATGGACTGAAGCTTTCTTT. This sequence encodes CASSDRGWTEAFF. The chain employs TRBV19 and TRBJ1-1; 8 positions match TRBD1. Trimming removed 5 bases from V and 5 bases from J; junction bases left unmatched: 4. Germline V lookup: CDR1 LNHDA, CDR2 SQIVND (reference sequence). The CDR3 sequence is 13 residues long. Filled out from reference TRBV19 and TRBJ1-1, the complete variable domain reads DGGITQSPKYLFRKEGQNVTLSCEQNLNHDAMYWYRQDPGQGLRLIYYSQIVNDFQKGDIAEGYSVSREKKESFPLTVTSAQKNPTAFYLCASSDRGWTEAFFGQGTRLTVV.